This TCR beta chain was captured by sequencing in a study of blood T cell repertoires in COVID-19. Background on the study: The United States, Italy and Spain provided the acute and convalescent COVID-19 samples. The cDNA or gDNA used as material had been derived from T cells, B-cell-depleted T cells, or PBMCs.

In the original processing: Counts of nucleated cells, estimated from reference gene primer amplification, were obtained. This table comes from immunoSEQ multiplex PCR, and its TCRdb copy is limited to in-frame clones, with some not included. The D gene and trimming were derived from the DNA, and the V and J assignments and clone size from that table. This table has 130,000 to 150,000 clones, 81% appearing once. Trimming left V 2 bases short and J 4 bases short, with 18 bases between. The length of the CDR3 is 16 residues. Germline assignment: CDR1 MDHEN and CDR2 SYDVKM. This rearrangement joins TRBV28 to TRBJ2-7; a weak D match, TRBD1 (7 bases). This TCR was recovered from a human donor in a cohort sampled during active COVID-19. The sequencing input was peripheral blood. The CDR3 region has the DNA TGTGCCAGCAGTTTAACAATGGGGGCAGGGGGGTACGAGCAGTACTTC. Its protein is CASSLTMGAGGYEQYF.